This T cell receptor beta chain was identified during a study of T cell responses to AZD1222 COVID-19 vaccine. Study-level points and caveats: Unmutated variant regions are reportedly the target of nearly half of TCRs that are spike-specific. It should be noted that donors were predominantly white British and more often female, and clonal diversity was possibly underestimated.

The V gene's germline CDR1 is LNHDA and CDR2 SQIVND (reference sequence). V lost 4 bases and J lost 1, with 11 bases in between. The CDR3 covers 15 residues. The data were produced by immunoSEQ multiplex PCR, yet TCRdb's version contains in-frame clones alone and is incomplete. The sample consists of some 150,000 clones, under 95% of them appearing once. Notes on this clone: Its antigen is undetermined.

The chain is built from TRBV19 and TRBJ1-5; a possible D gene is TRBD1 (5 bases). The sequences come from peripheral blood, collected on day 0 of MenACWY control vaccination. The receptor was isolated from an adult in good health. CDR3 loop: CASSRGPGSNQPQHF. In DNA form, the CDR3 reads TGTGCCAGTAGTAGGGGCCCGGGAAGCAATCAGCCCCAGCATTTT.